A selection of T cell receptor beta chains follows, all from one sample in a study of blood T cell repertoires in COVID-19. The assay was immunoSEQ multiplex PCR, and TCRdb's table has in-frame clones only and misses some. This sample yields 200,000 to 250,000 clones, of which about 86% are seen a single time; around 15% belongs to the top ten. Material for sequencing was PBMCs or T cells enriched from blood (not recorded which). The receptors here all came from a woman aged 45-65 years with acute COVID-19. CDR3s include the opening cysteine and the closing phenylalanine or tryptophan. The D gene is left open where the match is weak. Not all rows give a size; the values are once, few, many and, for expanded clones, a class.

d_call clone_size j_call v_call cdr3_nt cdr3_aa
. . TRBJ2-3 TRBV2 TGTGCCAGCACCATGGGACTCTACACAGATACGCAGTATTTT CASTMGLYTDTQYF
TRBD2 . TRBJ2-3 TRBV3-1/TRBV3-2 TGTGCCAGCAGCCAGGTCCCGGGACTAGCGAGGTTAGATACGCAGTATTTT CASSQVPGLARLDTQYF
TRBD1 . TRBJ1-2 TRBV10-3 TGTGCCATCAGGAGGGGACAGGACACCTATGGCTACACCTTC CAIRRGQDTYGYTF
. few TRBJ2-1 TRBV7-6 TGTGCCAGCAGCCGGACAACAGATAACAATGAGCAGTTCTTC CASSRTTDNNEQFF
. many TRBJ1-3 TRBV28 TGTGCCAGCAGCCAGTATGGAGACACCATATATTTT CASSQYGDTIYF
. few TRBJ1-1 TRBV6-5 TGTGCCAGCAGCTTCGTTGTGGGGCTAGGGGCTGAAGCTTTCTTT CASSFVVGLGAEAFF
. . TRBJ1-5 TRBV5-5 TGTGCCAGCAGCTTGGTGGACTCCCAACCCCAGCATTTT CASSLVDSQPQHF
. . TRBJ1-1 TRBV9 TGTGCCAGCAGCCCCCCCGGAGGGCCGAACGCTGAAGCTTTCTTT CASSPPGGPNAEAFF
TRBD1 . TRBJ1-1 TRBV5-6 TGTGCCAGCAGCTTACCGACAGGGGGCGGATACTCGGACACTGAAGCTTTCTTT CASSLPTGGGYSDTEAFF
TRBD1 . TRBJ1-5 TRBV28 TGTGCCAGCAGTTGGGGGGGACAGGGGGGTCAGCCCCAGCATTTT CASSWGGQGGQPQHF
TRBD1 . TRBJ1-1 TRBV19 TGTGCCAGTAGTATCCGACAGGGATCAATGAACACTGAAGCTTTCTTT CASSIRQGSMNTEAFF
. . TRBJ2-2 TRBV5-8 TGTGCCAGCAGCTTAACGTGGTCAGTGGCGAACACCGGGGAGCTGTTTTTT CASSLTWSVANTGELFF
. . TRBJ1-3 TRBV19 TGTGCCAGTATAGGACAGCTCTCTGGAAACACCATATATTTT CASIGQLSGNTIYF
. . TRBJ2-5 TRBV29-1 TGCAGCGCTTCGGGAGCGTTGGAGACCCAGTACTTC CSASGALETQYF
. . TRBJ2-2 TRBV7-9 TGTGCCAGCAGCTTAGGGAGCGTGAACACCGGGGAGCTGTTTTTT CASSLGSVNTGELFF
. . TRBJ1-2 TRBV5-1 TGCGCCAGCAGCTTGGCATACGGGGGAGCAGTTGACTTC CASSLAYGGAVDF
. . TRBJ1-2 TRBV6-1 TGTGCCAGCAGTGAAGTTCGAGGGGAGGGCGATGGCTACACCTTC CASSEVRGEGDGYTF
TRBD1 . TRBJ2-7 TRBV2 TGTGCCAGCTTTCATCCGGGACAGGCCTACGAGCAGTACTTC CASFHPGQAYEQYF
TRBD2 . TRBJ2-7 TRBV10-1 TGCGCCAGCAGTGAGTCATGGTTGAAGCGGCTAGCGGCCCCCTACGAGCAGTACTTC CASSESWLKRLAAPYEQYF
TRBD2 . TRBJ2-7 TRBV6-2/TRBV6-3 TGTGCCAGCACCCCTGGAGGCGGGAGGAGCTCCTACGAGCAGTACTTC CASTPGGGRSSYEQYF
TRBD2 once TRBJ2-2 TRBV27 TGTGCCAGCAGTTTATCGCGGGGGACCGGGGAGCTGTTTTTT CASSLSRGTGELFF
. . TRBJ1-5 TRBV3-1/TRBV3-2 TGTGCCAGCAGTCCAGGGTTGGATCAGCCCCAGCATTTT CASSPGLDQPQHF
. . TRBJ2-1 TRBV18 TGTGCCAGCTCACCGCTTAAACAGGGGGGGGAGCAGTTCTTC CASSPLKQGGEQFF
TRBD2 . TRBJ2-5 TRBV28 TGTGCCAGCAGCCGATGGGACTATGGGGGTGTGACTAGCGGGAGGGCGAAGACCCAGTACTTC CASSRWDYGGVTSGRAKTQYF
. . TRBJ2-7 TRBV3-1/TRBV3-2 TGTGCCAGCAGCCAAGGGGACACCAGCCGGGAGCAGTACTTC CASSQGDTSREQYF
. . TRBJ2-4 TRBV11-3 TGTGCCAGCAGCTTAGTCGCCCAGACTTCAAACCTAGCCAAAAACATTCAGTACTTC CASSLVAQTSNLAKNIQYF
. . TRBJ1-1 TRBV28 TGTGCCAGCAACGGCCATGAGGAGGGAAAGACTGAAGCTTTCTTT CASNGHEEGKTEAFF
TRBD2 . TRBJ2-5 TRBV4-1 TGCGCCAGCAGCCAGACTAGCGCCCAAGAGACCCAGTACTTC CASSQTSAQETQYF
. once TRBJ1-4 TRBV6-5 TGTGCCAGCTGGACGGGAGGGGAAAAACTGTTTTTT CASWTGGEKLFF
. . TRBJ1-2 TRBV6-1 TGTGCCAGCAGTGAAGTGGTAACAGGAGATGGCTACACCTTC CASSEVVTGDGYTF
TRBD1 . TRBJ1-5 TRBV9 TGTGCCAGCAGCTTGCCTGTTAAAAATCGGGACAGGGTCCGCTATAGCAATCAGCCCCAGCATTTT CASSLPVKNRDRVRYSNQPQHF
TRBD2 . TRBJ2-1 TRBV19 TGTGCCAGTAGTACAGGGACTAGTGCGAGCTCCTACAATGAGCAGTTCTTC CASSTGTSASSYNEQFF
. . TRBJ1-4 TRBV2 TGTGCCAGCAGAACAACAGGGCTGGGTGAAAAACTGTTTTTT CASRTTGLGEKLFF
TRBD1 . TRBJ2-5 TRBV27 TGTGCCAGCAAAGTCAAAAAGGGACAGGGCAAAGAGACCCAGTACTTC CASKVKKGQGKETQYF